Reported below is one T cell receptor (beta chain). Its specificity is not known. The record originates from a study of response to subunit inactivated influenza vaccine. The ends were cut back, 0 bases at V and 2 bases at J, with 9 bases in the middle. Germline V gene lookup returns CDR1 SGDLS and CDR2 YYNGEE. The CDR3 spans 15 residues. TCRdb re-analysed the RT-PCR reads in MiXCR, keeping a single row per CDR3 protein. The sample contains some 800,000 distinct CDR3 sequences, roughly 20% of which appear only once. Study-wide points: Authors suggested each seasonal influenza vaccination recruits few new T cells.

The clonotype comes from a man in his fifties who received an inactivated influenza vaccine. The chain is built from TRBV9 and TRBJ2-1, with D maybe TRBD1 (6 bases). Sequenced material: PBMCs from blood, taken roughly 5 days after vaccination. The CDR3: CASSVEGTTYNEQFF. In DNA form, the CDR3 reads TGTGCCAGCAGCGTAGAGGGGACAACCTACAATGAGCAGTTCTTC.